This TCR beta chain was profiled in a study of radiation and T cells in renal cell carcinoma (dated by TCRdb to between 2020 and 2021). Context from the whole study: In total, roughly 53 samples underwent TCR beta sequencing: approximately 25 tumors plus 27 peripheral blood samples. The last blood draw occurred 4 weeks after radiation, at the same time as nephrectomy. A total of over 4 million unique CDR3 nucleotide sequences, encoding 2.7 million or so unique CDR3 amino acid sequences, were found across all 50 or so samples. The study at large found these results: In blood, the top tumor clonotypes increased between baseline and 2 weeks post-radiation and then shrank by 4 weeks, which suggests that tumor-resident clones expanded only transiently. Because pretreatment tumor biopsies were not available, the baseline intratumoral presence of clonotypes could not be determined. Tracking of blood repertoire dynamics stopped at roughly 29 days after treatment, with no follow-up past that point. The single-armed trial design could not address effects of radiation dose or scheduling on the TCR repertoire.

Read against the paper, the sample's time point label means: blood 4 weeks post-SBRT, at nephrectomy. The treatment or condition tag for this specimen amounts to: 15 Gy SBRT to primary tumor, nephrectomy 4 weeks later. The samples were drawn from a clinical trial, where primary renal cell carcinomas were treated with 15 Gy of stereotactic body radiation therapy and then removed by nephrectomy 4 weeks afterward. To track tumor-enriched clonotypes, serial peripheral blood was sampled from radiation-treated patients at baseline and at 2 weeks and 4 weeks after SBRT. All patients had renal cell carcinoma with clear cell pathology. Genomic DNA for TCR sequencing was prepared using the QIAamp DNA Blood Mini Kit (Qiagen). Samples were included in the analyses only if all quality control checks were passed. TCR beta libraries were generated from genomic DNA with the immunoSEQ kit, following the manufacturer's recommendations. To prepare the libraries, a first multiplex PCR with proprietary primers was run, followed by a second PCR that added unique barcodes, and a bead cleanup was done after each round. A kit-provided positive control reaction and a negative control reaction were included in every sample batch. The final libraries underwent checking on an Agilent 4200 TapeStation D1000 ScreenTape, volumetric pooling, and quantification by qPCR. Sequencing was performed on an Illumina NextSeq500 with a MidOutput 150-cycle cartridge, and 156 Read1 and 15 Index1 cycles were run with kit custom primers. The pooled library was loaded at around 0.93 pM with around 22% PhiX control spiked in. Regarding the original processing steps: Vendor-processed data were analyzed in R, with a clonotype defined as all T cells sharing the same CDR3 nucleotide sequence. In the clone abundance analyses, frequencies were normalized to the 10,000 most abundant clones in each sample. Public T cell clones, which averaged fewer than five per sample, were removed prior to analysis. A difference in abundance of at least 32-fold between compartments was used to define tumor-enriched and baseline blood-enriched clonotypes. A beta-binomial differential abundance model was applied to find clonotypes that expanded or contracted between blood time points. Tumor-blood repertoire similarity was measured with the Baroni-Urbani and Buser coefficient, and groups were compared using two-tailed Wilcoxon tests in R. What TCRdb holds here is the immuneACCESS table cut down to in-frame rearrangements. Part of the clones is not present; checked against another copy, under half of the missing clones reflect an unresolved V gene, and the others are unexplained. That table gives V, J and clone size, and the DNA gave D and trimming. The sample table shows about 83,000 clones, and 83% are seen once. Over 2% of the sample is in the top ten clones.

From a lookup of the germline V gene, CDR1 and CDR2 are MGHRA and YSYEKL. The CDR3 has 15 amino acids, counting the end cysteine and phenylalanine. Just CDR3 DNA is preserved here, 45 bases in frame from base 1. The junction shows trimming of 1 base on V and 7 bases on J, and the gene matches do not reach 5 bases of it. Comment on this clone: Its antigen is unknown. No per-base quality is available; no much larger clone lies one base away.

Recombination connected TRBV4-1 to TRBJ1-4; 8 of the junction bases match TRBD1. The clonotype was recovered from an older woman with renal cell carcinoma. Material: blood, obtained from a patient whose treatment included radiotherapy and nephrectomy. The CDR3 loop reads CASSQVQGGGEKLFF. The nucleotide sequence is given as TGCGCCAGCAGCCAAGTACAGGGGGGAGGTGAAAAACTGTTTTTT.